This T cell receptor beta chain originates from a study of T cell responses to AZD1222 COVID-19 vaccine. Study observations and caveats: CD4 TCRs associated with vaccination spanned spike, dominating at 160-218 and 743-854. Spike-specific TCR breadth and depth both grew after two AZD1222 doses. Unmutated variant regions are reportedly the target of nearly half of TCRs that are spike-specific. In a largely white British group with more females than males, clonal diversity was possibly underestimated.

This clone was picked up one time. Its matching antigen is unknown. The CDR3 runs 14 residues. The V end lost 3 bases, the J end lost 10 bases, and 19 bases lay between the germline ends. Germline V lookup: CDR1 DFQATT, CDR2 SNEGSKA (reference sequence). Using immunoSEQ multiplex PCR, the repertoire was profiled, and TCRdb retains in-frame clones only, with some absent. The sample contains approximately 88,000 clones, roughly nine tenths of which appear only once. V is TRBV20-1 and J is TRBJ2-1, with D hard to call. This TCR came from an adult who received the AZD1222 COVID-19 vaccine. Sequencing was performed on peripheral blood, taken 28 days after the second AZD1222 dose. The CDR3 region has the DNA TGCAGTGCTAGTCGAAGTGCAATGGTCGTAGAGCAGTTCTTC. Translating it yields CSASRSAMVVEQFF.